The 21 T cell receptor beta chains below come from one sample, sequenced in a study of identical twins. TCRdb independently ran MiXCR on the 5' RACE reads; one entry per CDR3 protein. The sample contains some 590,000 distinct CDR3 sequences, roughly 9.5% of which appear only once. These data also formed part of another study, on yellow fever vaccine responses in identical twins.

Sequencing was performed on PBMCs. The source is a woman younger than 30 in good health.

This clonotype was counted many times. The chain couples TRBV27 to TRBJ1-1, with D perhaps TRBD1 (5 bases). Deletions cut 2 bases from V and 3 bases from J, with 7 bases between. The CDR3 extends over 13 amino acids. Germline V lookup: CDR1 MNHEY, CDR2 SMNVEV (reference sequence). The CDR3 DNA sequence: TGTGCCAGCAGTTTACCGGGGGACACTGAAGCTTTCTTT. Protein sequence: CASSLPGDTEAFF.

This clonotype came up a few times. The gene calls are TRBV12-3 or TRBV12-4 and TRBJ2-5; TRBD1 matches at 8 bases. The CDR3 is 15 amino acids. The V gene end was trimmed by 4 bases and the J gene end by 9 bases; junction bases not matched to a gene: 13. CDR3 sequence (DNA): TGTGCCAGCAGTTGGGCAGGGGGCAGGGGGAGACCCCAGTACTTC. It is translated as CASSWAGGRGRPQYF.

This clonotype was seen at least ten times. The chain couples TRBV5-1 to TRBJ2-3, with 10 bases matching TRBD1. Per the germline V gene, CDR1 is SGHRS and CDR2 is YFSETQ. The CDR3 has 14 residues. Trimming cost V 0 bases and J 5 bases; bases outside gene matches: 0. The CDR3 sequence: CASSLGDRGDTQYF. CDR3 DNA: TGCGCCAGCAGCTTGGGGGACAGGGGAGATACGCAGTATTTT.

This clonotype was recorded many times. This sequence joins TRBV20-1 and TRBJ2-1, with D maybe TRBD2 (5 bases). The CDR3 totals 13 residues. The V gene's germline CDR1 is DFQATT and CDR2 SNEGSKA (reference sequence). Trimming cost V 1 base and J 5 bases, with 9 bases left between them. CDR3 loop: CSARGSGDNEQFF. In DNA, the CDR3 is TGCAGTGCTAGAGGAAGCGGAGACAATGAGCAGTTCTTC.

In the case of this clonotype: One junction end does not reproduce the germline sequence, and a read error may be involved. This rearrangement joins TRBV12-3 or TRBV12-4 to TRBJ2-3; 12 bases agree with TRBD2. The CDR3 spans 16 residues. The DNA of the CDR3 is TGTGCCAGCAGTTCCGGACTAGCGGGAATGGCAGATATGCAGTATTTT. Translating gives CASSSGLAGMADMQYF.

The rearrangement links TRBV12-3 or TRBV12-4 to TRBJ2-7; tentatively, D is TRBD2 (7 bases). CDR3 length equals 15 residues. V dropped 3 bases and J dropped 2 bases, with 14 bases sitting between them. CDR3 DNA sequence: TGTGCCAGCAGTTTCGGGGAGCGGGACACCTACGAGCAGTACTTC. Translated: CASSFGERDTYEQYF.

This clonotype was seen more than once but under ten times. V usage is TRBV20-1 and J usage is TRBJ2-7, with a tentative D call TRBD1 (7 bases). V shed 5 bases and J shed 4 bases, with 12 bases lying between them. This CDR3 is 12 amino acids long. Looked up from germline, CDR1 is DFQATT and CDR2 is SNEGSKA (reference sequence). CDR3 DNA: TGCAGTGCTGGGGGGACAGAGTACGAGCAGTACTTC. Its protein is CSAGGTEYEQYF.

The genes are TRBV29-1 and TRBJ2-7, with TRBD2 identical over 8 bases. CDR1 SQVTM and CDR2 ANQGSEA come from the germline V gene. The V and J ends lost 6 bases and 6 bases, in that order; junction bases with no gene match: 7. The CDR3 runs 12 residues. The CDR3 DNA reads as TGCAGCGTCCGCAGGGCGGGGGGCGAGCAGTACTTC. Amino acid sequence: CSVRRAGGEQYF.

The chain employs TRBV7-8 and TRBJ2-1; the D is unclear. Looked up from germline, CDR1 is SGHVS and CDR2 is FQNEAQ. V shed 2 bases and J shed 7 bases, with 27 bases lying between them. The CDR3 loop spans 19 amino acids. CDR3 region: CASSLQKSPLSFFVNEQFF. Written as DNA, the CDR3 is TGTGCCAGCAGCTTACAGAAGTCCCCCTTATCGTTCTTTGTGAATGAGCAGTTCTTC. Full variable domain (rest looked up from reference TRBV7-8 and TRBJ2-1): GAGVSQSPRYKVAKRGQDVALRCDPISGHVSLFWYQQALGQGPEFLTYFQNEAQLDKSGLPSDRFFAERPEGSVSTLKIQRTQQEDSAVYLCASSLQKSPLSFFVNEQFFGPGTRLTVL.

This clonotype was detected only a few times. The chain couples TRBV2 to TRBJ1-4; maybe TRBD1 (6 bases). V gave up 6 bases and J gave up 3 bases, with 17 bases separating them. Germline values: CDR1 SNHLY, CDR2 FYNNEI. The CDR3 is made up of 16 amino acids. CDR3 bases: TGTGCCAGCAGCCGGGCCAGGGGAGCAGCTAATGAAAAACTGTTTTTT. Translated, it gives CASSRARGAANEKLFF. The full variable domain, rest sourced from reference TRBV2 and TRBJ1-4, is EPEVTQTPSHQVTQMGQEVILRCVPISNHLYFYWYRQILGQKVEFLVSFYNNEISEKSEIFDDQFSVERPDGSNFTLKIRSTKLEDSAMYFCASSRARGAANEKLFFGSGTQLSVL.

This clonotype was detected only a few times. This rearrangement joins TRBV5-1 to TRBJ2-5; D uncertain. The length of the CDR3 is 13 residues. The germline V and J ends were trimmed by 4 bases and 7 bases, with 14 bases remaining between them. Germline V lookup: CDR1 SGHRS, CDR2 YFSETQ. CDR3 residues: CASSPTGPGTQYF. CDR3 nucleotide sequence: TGCGCCAGCAGCCCGACGGGCCCCGGGACCCAGTACTTC.

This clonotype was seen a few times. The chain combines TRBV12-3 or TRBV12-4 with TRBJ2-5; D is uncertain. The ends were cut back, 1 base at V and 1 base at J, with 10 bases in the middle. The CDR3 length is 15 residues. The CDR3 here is CASSLGALTQETQYF. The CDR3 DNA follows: TGTGCCAGCAGTTTAGGTGCACTGACCCAAGAGACCCAGTACTTC.

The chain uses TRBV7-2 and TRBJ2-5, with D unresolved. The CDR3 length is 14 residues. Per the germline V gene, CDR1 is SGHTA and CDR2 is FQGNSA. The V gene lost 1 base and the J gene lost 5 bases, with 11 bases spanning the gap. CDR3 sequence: CASSLVSSSETQYF. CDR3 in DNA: TGTGCCAGCAGCTTAGTGTCTTCAAGTGAGACCCAGTACTTC.

In DNA, the CDR3 is TGTGCCAGCTCACCACCCCAGGGGAGTTGGGTATCCTACAATGAGCAGTTCTTC. Translated, it gives CASSPPQGSWVSYNEQFF. The V gene is TRBV18, the J gene TRBJ2-1; tentatively, D is TRBD1 (6 bases). The CDR3 has 18 amino acids. V was shortened by 0 bases and J by 1 base, with 16 bases between the two germline ends. CDR1 and CDR2 from the germline V gene are KGHSH and LQKENI.

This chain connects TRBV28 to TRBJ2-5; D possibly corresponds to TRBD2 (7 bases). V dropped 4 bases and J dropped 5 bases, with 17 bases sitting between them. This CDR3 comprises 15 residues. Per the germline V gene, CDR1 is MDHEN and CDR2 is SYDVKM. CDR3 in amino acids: CASSSPRGAEETQYF. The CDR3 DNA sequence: TGTGCCAGCAGTTCCCCCCGGGGGGCAGAGGAGACCCAGTACTTC.

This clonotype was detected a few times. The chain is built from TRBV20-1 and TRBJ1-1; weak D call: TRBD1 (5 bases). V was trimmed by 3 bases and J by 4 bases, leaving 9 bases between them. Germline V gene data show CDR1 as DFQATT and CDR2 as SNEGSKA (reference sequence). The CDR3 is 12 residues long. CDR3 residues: CSASRRGTEAFF. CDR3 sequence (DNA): TGCAGTGCTAGCAGGAGGGGCACTGAAGCTTTCTTT.

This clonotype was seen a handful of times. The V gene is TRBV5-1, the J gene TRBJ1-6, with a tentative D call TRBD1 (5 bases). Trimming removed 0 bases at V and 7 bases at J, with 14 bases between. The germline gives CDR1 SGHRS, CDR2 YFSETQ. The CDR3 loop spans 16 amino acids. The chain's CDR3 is CASSLGPRGSNSPLHF. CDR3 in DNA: TGCGCCAGCAGCTTGGGCCCGCGGGGCAGCAATTCACCCCTCCACTTT.

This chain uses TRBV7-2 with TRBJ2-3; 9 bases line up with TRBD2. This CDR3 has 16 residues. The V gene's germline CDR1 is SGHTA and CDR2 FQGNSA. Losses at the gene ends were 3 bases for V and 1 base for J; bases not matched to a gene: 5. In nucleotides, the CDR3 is TGTGCCAGCAGCTTCCACCGCGGGGGGGGCACAGATACGCAGTATTTT. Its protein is CASSFHRGGGTDTQYF. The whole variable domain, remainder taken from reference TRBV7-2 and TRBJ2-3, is GAGVSQSPSNKVTEKGKDVELRCDPISGHTALYWYRQSLGQGLEFLIYFQGNSAPDKSGLPSDRFSAERTGGSVSTLTIQRTQQEDSAVYLCASSFHRGGGTDTQYFGPGTRLTVL.

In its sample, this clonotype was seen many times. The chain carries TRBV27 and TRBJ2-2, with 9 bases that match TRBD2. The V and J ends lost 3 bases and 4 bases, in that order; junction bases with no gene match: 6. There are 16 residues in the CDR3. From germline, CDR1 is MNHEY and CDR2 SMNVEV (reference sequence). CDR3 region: CASSFVAGVGTGELFF. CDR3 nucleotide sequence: TGTGCCAGCAGTTTTGTAGCGGGAGTAGGCACCGGGGAGCTGTTTTTT.

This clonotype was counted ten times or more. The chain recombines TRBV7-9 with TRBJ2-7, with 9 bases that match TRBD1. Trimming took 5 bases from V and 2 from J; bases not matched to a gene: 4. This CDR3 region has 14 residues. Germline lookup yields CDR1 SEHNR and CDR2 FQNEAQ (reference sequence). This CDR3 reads CASSTGTGTYEQYF. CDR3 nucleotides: TGTGCCAGCAGCACCGGGACAGGGACCTACGAGCAGTACTTC.

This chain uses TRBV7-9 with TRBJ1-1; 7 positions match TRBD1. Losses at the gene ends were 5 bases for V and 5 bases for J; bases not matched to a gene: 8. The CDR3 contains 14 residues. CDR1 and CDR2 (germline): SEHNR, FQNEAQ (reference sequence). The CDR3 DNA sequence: TGTGCCAGCAGCGAAGGACAGGCTGGTACTGAAGCTTTCTTT. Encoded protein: CASSEGQAGTEAFF.